Shown below are 8 T cell receptor beta chains from a single sample sequenced in a study of beta chain features in type 1 diabetes. The entirety of the isolated RNA underwent reverse transcription, so expressed TCRB transcripts were sequenced. Repertoires were generated with immunoSEQ multiplex PCR, while TCRdb's copy carries only in-frame clones and drops some. The sample has 250,000 or so clones, 25% to 30% seen once. Sequenced material: central memory CD4+ T cells from blood. Receptors originate from a man aged 25-40 years in good health.

This clone occurred a few times. The gene calls are TRBV9 and TRBJ2-1; 8 positions agree with TRBD2. V lost 7 bases to trimming and J lost 8 bases; unmatched junction nucleotides: 11. CDR1 is SGDLS, CDR2 YYNGEE, per germline. The CDR3 loop spans 14 amino acids. Written as DNA, the CDR3 is TGTGCCAGCGGACAAGCGGGAGCGATCGATGAGCAGTTCTTC. Its protein is CASGQAGAIDEQFF.

The genes are TRBV5-1 and TRBJ2-6, with a weak D call TRBD1 (7 bases). Germline values: CDR1 SGHRS, CDR2 YFSETQ. CDR3 length: 16 amino acids. V was shortened by 2 bases and J by 3 bases, with 12 bases between the two germline ends. As DNA, the CDR3 is TGCGCCAGCAGCTTTACAGGGGACTTTGGGGCCAACGTCCTGACTTTC. Encoded protein: CASSFTGDFGANVLTF.

The chain uses TRBV6-1 and TRBJ1-6; D not certain. The CDR3 is made up of 14 amino acids. The V end was cut by 4 bases, the J end by 7 bases, with 11 bases between. From germline, CDR1 is MNHNS and CDR2 SASEGT. Here the CDR3 DNA reads TGTGCCAGCAGTGTAAGGGTAGAGAATTCACCCCTCCACTTT. Amino acid sequence: CASSVRVENSPLHF.

This clone was observed a handful of times. The chain joins TRBV30 to TRBJ2-7; D is unclear. CDR1 is GTSNPN and CDR2 is SVGIG in the germline V gene (reference sequence). This CDR3 is 16 amino acids long. Deletions cut 2 bases from V and 0 bases from J, with 17 bases between. CDR3 sequence (DNA): TGTGCCTGGAGTCAACCGAGAGCCTCGAGCTCCTACGAGCAGTACTTC. Its protein is CAWSQPRASSSYEQYF. The full variable domain, rest sourced from reference TRBV30 and TRBJ2-7, is SQTIHQWPATLVQPVGSPLSLECTVEGTSNPNLYWYRQAAGRGLQLLFYSVGIGQISSEVPQNLSASRPQDRQFILSSKKLLLSDSGFYLCAWSQPRASSSYEQYFGPGTRLTVT.

This clone was detected a few times. The genes are TRBV7-2 and TRBJ2-3; TRBD2 matches at 8 bases. V was pared by 1 base and J by 5 bases, with 5 bases of the junction left unmatched. Germline CDR1 and CDR2: SGHTA and FQGNSA. The CDR3 is 15 amino acids. CDR3 nucleotide sequence: TGTGCCAGCAGCTTAGGGGGTCTAGCGGGAGATACGCAGTATTTT. Translated, it gives CASSLGGLAGDTQYF.

The chain carries TRBV7-9 and TRBJ2-5, with D hard to call. From germline, CDR1 is SEHNR and CDR2 FQNEAQ (reference sequence). The CDR3 spans 15 residues. Trimming cost V 0 bases and J 2 bases, with 10 bases left between them. CDR3 nucleotide sequence: TGTGCCAGCAGCTTAGCGGCGGCTCGGCAAGAGACCCAGTACTTC. This sequence encodes CASSLAAARQETQYF. The complete variable domain, with remaining parts taken from reference TRBV7-9 and TRBJ2-5, reads DTGVSQNPRHKITKRGQNVTFRCDPISEHNRLYWYRQTLGQGPEFLTYFQNEAQLEKSRLLSDRFSAERPKGSFSTLEIQRTEQGDSAMYLCASSLAAARQETQYFGPGTRLLVL.

This clone has only a few counts. Other DNA sequences in this sample translate to the same CDR3. J is TRBJ2-3 and V is TRBV30; D gene unclear. Germline CDR1 is GTSNPN and CDR2 is SVGIG (reference sequence). The CDR3 has 13 residues. V gave up 2 bases and J gave up 8 bases, with 14 bases separating them. CDR3 sequence: CAWSSSSPPTQYF. CDR3 bases: TGTGCCTGGAGTAGCTCTTCCCCGCCTACGCAGTATTTT.

V gene TRBV20-1 combines with J gene TRBJ2-5; maybe TRBD2 (5 bases). Trimming stripped 6 bases from V and 4 bases from J, with 9 bases between. Germline CDR1 is DFQATT and CDR2 is SNEGSKA (reference sequence). The CDR3 runs to 11 residues. The CDR3 nucleotides are TGCAGTGCGAGGGCGGGAGAGACCCAGTACTTC. This encodes CSARAGETQYF.